This T cell receptor (beta chain) was identified in a study of control samples from healthy donors and cancer patients. Some clones are missing from TCRdb's copy, which holds only in-frame ones; the method was immunoSEQ multiplex PCR. The sample has approximately 190,000 clones, about nine tenths seen once. The sequenced sample consisted of blood. This receptor was obtained from a man aged 25 to 40 in good health.

CDR3 nucleotide sequence: TGTGCCAGCTCACCACCGCGGCAGGCGAACACTGAAGCTTTCTTT. Encoded protein: CASSPPRQANTEAFF. This chain connects TRBV18 to TRBJ1-1; D is unresolved. The germline V and J ends were trimmed by 0 bases and 1 base, with 9 bases remaining between them. Germline V gene data show CDR1 as KGHSH and CDR2 as LQKENI. This CDR3 spans 15 amino acids.